The entry that follows covers one T cell receptor (beta chain) sequence. It has no known antigen specificity. No clone much larger than this one lies a single base away; base qualities are absent. Library prep was done by the immunoSEQ multiplex PCR assay. For the multiplex PCR, a mixture combining 60 forward primers for TCR Vbeta segments and 13 reverse primers for TCR Jbeta segments was used. The CDR3 region of rearranged TCR beta genes was amplified from genomic DNA by a multiplex PCR assay. The amplified TCR beta libraries were sequenced on the Illumina HiSeq System as 87-base-pair reads. As for the original processing: A later analysis tallied 75 million to 95 million unique TCR beta chains across the 640 or so repertoires, and about 12 million of those chains were shared by two or more donors. Raw reads were error-corrected and collapsed into unique sequences by a nearest-neighbor algorithm in which closely related sequences were merged to remove PCR and sequencing errors. To assign V, D and J gene segments, CDR3 sequences were aligned to IMGT reference sequences. For a sequence to be retained, a match of at least six nucleotides was required to both a V gene segment and a J gene segment. A rearrangement counted as productive if the CDR3 had no stop codons and remained in frame with V and J, and every other rearrangement counted as non-productive. CDR3 was defined according to IMGT convention as the region running from the second conserved V-encoded cysteine to the conserved J-encoded phenylalanine. The earlier analysis of 587 of the donors excluded sequences that lacked an unambiguous match to a single V gene segment. An earlier analysis of around 600 of the donors classified V segments as functional when productive rearrangements were above 56.7% and as segregating when the standard deviation between donors was above 5%. A statistical classification framework was developed to diagnose cytomegalovirus status using the catalog of TCR beta chain sequences. A later analysis assigned V and J genes by comparing TCR nucleotide sequences with IMGT/GENE-DB human TR gene sequences. In a later analysis, CDR3 sequences and most-parsimonious VDJ recombination scenarios were assigned using the TCRdist pipeline. In a later analysis, each TCR beta chain was defined by its CDR3 amino acid sequence together with its V-gene family, and reads without a unique V-gene family were excluded. In a later analysis, around 650 highly shared, low-generation-probability nucleotide sequences were removed to address suspected cross-contamination and a sequencing artifact. In a later analysis, a clonal expansion index was calculated for each public chain from normalized within-repertoire ranks of inferred template counts. In a later analysis, generation probabilities were computed using a VDJ recombination model fitted to out-of-frame rearrangements, and the results were checked against IGoR. In a later analysis, hypergeometric tests were used to score TCR-TCR, TCR-HLA and TCR-CMV co-occurrence, with a repertoire-size bias correction applied to TCR pairs. False discovery rates were estimated in a later analysis by permuting HLA or CMV assignments 20 times. In a later analysis, co-occurring TCRs were grouped with DBSCAN, and TCRdist sequence similarity was added when clustering was performed within HLA-allele-positive subsets. Repertoires with fewer than 30,000 or more than 120,000 public chains, plus five repertoires with anomalous nucleotide sharing, were excluded from co-occurrence clustering. In TCRdb, the immuneACCESS table is reduced to in-frame sequences with V and J assigned. These tables do not hold every clone; where another copy was compared, an unresolved V gene accounts for under half, and the others remain unexplained. That table is the source of V, J and clone size, and D and trimming were worked out from the DNA. The sample has approximately 81,000 clones on record, just over 75% of them singletons. The top ten clonotypes cover 2.5% to 3.5% of the sample.

The source of the sample is a study of cytomegalovirus exposure and HLA in healthy donors (dated by TCRdb to about 2017). Broadly, across the study: An earlier analysis of some 500 of the donors reported about 250 Gb of sequence data and around 120 million unique TCR beta sequences from some 180 million T cells. Both class I and class II loci were covered by HLA typing, at four-digit resolution. Among 398 genotyped donors of the cohort, an average of about 240,000 unique TCR beta nucleotide sequences were sequenced per donor, roughly 18% of them non-productive. The study aimed to test whether cataloging public T cell receptors could reveal signatures of past pathogen exposure. The later analysis used no new phenotypic data to find candidate immune exposures, relying instead on TCR beta sequences and their occurrence across donors. To predict cytomegalovirus infection status, the study combined high-throughput TCR immunosequencing, statistical association of individual TCRs with disease status, and machine learning. An early release covering roughly 600 HLA-typed donors comprised about 300 gigabases of sequencing data and around 85 million unique TCR sequences. The T cell repertoires of several hundred subjects were profiled by immunosequencing and related to cytomegalovirus serostatus. Of the 300 to 500 genotyped donors, 80% to 90% were placed in the genetic ancestry cluster associated with self-reported Caucasian donors. An earlier analysis of around 580 of the donors used high-throughput TCR beta sequencing to judge whether each TCR beta V gene segment behaved as functional or pseudogenic. Besides the first cohort of 500 to 700 subjects, a separate validation cohort made up of 95 to 150 different subjects was used. In a later analysis, previously published TCR beta repertoires from 500 to 750 donors were re-analyzed and high-resolution HLA genotyping was added so that TCR occurrence patterns could be studied. All discovery cohort repertoires had been generated on a single sequencing platform. Donor age, sex, ethnicity and CMV serostatus were collected together with the repertoire data. Roughly 5 DR-DQ haplotypes were treated as single units for association and clustering because of strong linkage in the cohort. The number of typed donors differed by locus: 629-630 for A, B, C, DRB1 and DQB1; about 520 for DQA1; 606 for DPA1; and about 450 for DPB1. Genome-wide SNP genotypes for about 65% of the roughly 670 donors were used in a later genetic analysis, which treated that subset as a discovery cohort. Overall study outcomes, separate from this receptor: According to the authors, the approach could potentially be generalized to other disease states and immunological phenotypes. A later analysis reported that several top co-occurrence clusters appeared linked to parvovirus B19, influenza, CMV and Epstein-Barr virus. In an earlier analysis of around 600 of the donors, most TCR beta V segments appeared in productive rearrangements about 87% or about 30% of the time, broadly matching IMGT annotations. The earlier analysis of 587 of the donors excluded around 17 rarely observed V segments, including chromosome 9 orphons, because counts were too low. A cluster of highly shared sequence variants was judged likely to represent a technical artifact of the sequencing pipeline. A further reported finding was that TCR beta sequences accurately predicted the HLA-A and HLA-B alleles for most subjects in the first cohort. Correlated functional status among segregating V segments might be attributable to linkage disequilibrium, but an unknown experimental factor could not be ruled out. While some public TCRs were present in many individuals, most TCR sequences turned up only very rarely across donors. Cytomegalovirus status was reported to be diagnosed by the classifier with high specificity and sensitivity in both the original and validation cohorts. According to a later genetic analysis, donors in an Asian-associated ancestry cluster had fewer N-insertions in productive TCRs than the roughly 670-donor mean. Some IMGT-functional V segments, including TRBV6-2 and TRBV6-3, could not be told apart with the 87-base-pair reads, so those segments were excluded. Because HLA typing was unavailable for some donors at each locus, only the typed subset was used in association tests. In the study, about 150 TCR beta chains were listed as associated with cytomegalovirus. According to a later analysis, TCR association rates differed among HLA loci, with DRB1 alleles showing the most associated TCRs and HLA-C alleles showing the fewest. According to a later analysis, most CMV-associated TCR beta chains appeared to be HLA-restricted, and the HLA associations seemed to be driven largely by CMV exposure. Strong co-occurrence of HLA alleles, especially DR and DQ, made assigning TCR associations to individual alleles difficult. Sequencing depth was assumed to be roughly uniform across donors in the presence/absence analyses, though that assumption may not hold. In this cohort, only TCR beta chains were sequenced, and detectable features were limited by the absence of alpha or paired-chain data. At a false discovery rate of 0.05, a later analysis linked around 17,000 TCR beta sequences to specific HLA alleles. In a later analysis, HLA-associated TCR beta chains were found to be more clonally expanded and to have lower generation probabilities than equally common non-associated chains. Immune exposure information for the cohort was limited to CMV serostatus. In a later genetic analysis, a missense DCLRE1C variant was associated with V-gene and J-gene trimming of TCR beta chains, and the association was replicated in an independent cohort. Three of the identified cytomegalovirus-associated TCR beta chains were confirmed in vitro to be specific for cytomegalovirus antigens.

The germline ends are 10 bases apart after V is trimmed by 1 base and J by 7 bases. CDR1 and CDR2 are drawn from the germline V gene: SGHVS, FQNEAQ. The CDR3 spans 13 residues, from the cysteine through the phenylalanine. Only the CDR3 part of the read is kept: 39 bases, read in frame from the first base. The cohort consisted of 650 to 700 healthy bone marrow donors. At the time of sampling, all cohort members were nominally healthy, though unrecorded immune exposures were likely present. The donor tested CMV seropositive, placing the donor among the 289 seropositive members of the cohort. Every donor gave a peripheral blood sample, and the peripheral blood mononuclear cells from that sample were used for TCR beta sequencing. Genomic DNA extraction from the blood cell samples was performed with the Qiagen DNeasy Blood Extraction Kit.

The chain employs TRBV7-8 and TRBJ1-2; a confident D gene designation cannot be given. The clonotype comes from a man aged 50-59 years in good health and CMV-seropositive. The sequencing input was PBMCs. The CDR3 region reads CASSLDGVGGYTF. The sequenced DNA is TGTGCCAGCAGCTTAGACGGAGTGGGTGGCTACACCTTC.